The 28 T cell receptor beta chains below were found in one sample sequenced in a study of response to subunit inactivated influenza vaccine. TCRdb re-called the RT-PCR reads through MiXCR, storing one row per CDR3 protein. The sample contains 650,000 to 850,000 distinct CDR3 sequences, about 14% of which appear only once. Sequenced material: PBMCs from blood, taken approximately 15 days before vaccination. These receptors all come from a middle-aged man who received an inactivated influenza vaccine.

The chain combines TRBV11-2 with TRBJ2-5; maybe TRBD2 (7 bases). CDR3 size: 15 residues. V was clipped by 2 bases and J by 5 bases, with 15 bases between them. CDR1 SGHAT and CDR2 FQNNGV come from the germline V gene. The DNA of the CDR3 is TGTGCCAGCAGCTTATCGGGGGGCCGACGGGAGACCCAGTACTTC. It yields the protein CASSLSGGRRETQYF.

This chain uses TRBV7-6 with TRBJ2-5, with 8 bases matching TRBD2. Germline lookup yields CDR1 SGHVS and CDR2 FNYEAQ. CDR3 length: 14 residues. V dropped 5 bases and J dropped 5; count of bases not matched to a gene: 7. The CDR3 DNA sequence: TGTGCCAGCAGCCGGGGACTAGATCGGGAGACCCAGTACTTC. This sequence encodes CASSRGLDRETQYF.

In regard to this clonotype: At one of its ends the junction is not consistent with the germline gene, which may arise from a read error. The V and J genes are TRBV20-1 and TRBJ2-7; D not resolved. This CDR3 region has 15 residues. In germline, CDR1 is DFQATT, CDR2 SNEGSKA (reference sequence). Here the CDR3 DNA reads TGCTGTGCTAGAGATGCGGCTAGAAGTAGGCACGAGCAGTACTTC. Translated, it gives CCARDAARSRHEQYF.

The J gene is TRBJ2-7, the V gene TRBV3-1; a weak D match, TRBD1 (6 bases). The CDR3 sequence is 15 residues long. CDR1 LGHDT and CDR2 YNNKEL come from the germline V gene (reference sequence). V shed 3 bases and J shed 3 bases, with 15 bases lying between them. CDR3 nucleotides: TGTGCCAGCAGCCAGTACAGGGATTTGTTCTACGAGCAGTACTTC. This encodes CASSQYRDLFYEQYF.

This clonotype was observed a handful of times. The chain combines TRBV5-1 with TRBJ2-1; the match to TRBD1 covers 7 bases. The ends lost 2 bases at V and 7 bases at J; junction bases unmatched: 9. Germline CDR1 and CDR2: SGHRS and YFSETQ. The CDR3 runs 15 residues. This CDR3 reads CASSLQGIPNNEQFF. CDR3 nucleotide sequence: TGCGCCAGCAGCTTACAGGGGATCCCTAATAATGAGCAGTTCTTC.

This clonotype has ten or more counts. V usage is TRBV4-2 and J usage is TRBJ2-7; TRBD2 matches at 9 bases. The V and J ends lost 0 bases and 4 bases, in that order; junction bases with no gene match: 4. The CDR3 covers 15 residues. The V gene's germline CDR1 is LGHNA and CDR2 YNFKEQ. CDR3 nucleotides: TGTGCCAGCAGCCAAGACCCTAGCGGGAATTACGAGCAGTACTTC. This sequence encodes CASSQDPSGNYEQYF.

The rearrangement joins TRBV7-9 to TRBJ2-4; the D gene is possibly TRBD2 (6 bases). CDR1 and CDR2 (germline): SEHNR, FQNEAQ (reference sequence). Trimming stripped 2 bases from V and 12 bases from J, with 26 bases between. The CDR3 loop spans 17 amino acids. CDR3 protein: CASSLLWVWGTPSPQYF. CDR3 DNA: TGTGCCAGCAGCTTACTGTGGGTATGGGGGACTCCCAGTCCTCAGTACTTC.

This clonotype was detected a few times. V is TRBV3-1 and J is TRBJ2-2, with D uncertain. Trimming removed 5 bases at V and 8 bases at J, with 12 bases between. Germline V gene sequence: CDR1 LGHDT, CDR2 YNNKEL (reference sequence). The CDR3 covers 13 residues. The CDR3 nucleotides read TGTGCCAGCAGCTTTAACCCCGGGGGGGAGCTGTTTTTT. It is translated as CASSFNPGGELFF.

This clonotype has ten or more counts. This CDR3 reads CASSQGSTGNTIYF. In DNA, the CDR3 is TGCGCCAGCAGCCAAGGATCCACTGGAAACACCATATATTTT. This chain uses TRBV4-3 with TRBJ1-3; D is uncertain. Trimming stripped 1 base from V and 2 bases from J, with 6 bases between. Germline V gene lookup returns CDR1 LGHNA and CDR2 YSLEER. The CDR3 consists of 14 residues.

This rearrangement joins TRBV3-1 to TRBJ2-7; TRBD1 agrees at 7 bases. V lost 0 bases, J lost 3 bases, and 8 bases stayed unmatched. Germline CDR1 and CDR2: LGHDT and YNNKEL (reference sequence). The CDR3 has 16 residues. CDR3 nucleotide sequence: TGTGCCAGCAGCCAAGATGAAGAGACAGGGTACTACGAGCAGTACTTC. This sequence encodes CASSQDEETGYYEQYF.

The V call is TRBV5-1, the J call TRBJ2-2; D unclear. Germline V gives CDR1 SGHRS, CDR2 YFSETQ. The CDR3 totals 16 residues. V was shortened by 4 bases and J by 5 bases, with 18 bases between the two germline ends. The CDR3 DNA sequence: TGCGCCAGCAGCCCCGGGCTGGGGTCTATAACCGGGGAGCTGTTTTTT. Translating it yields CASSPGLGSITGELFF.

The table lists this clonotype with a few counts. The chain recombines TRBV28 with TRBJ2-4, with 9 bases matching TRBD2. V shed 6 bases, J shed 1 base, and the junction held 7 bases outside the gene matches. This CDR3 has 16 residues. Germline loops: CDR1 MDHEN, CDR2 SYDVKM. The CDR3 spells CASRESGGTAKNIQYF. The CDR3 DNA sequence: TGTGCCAGCAGGGAAAGCGGGGGGACCGCCAAAAACATTCAGTACTTC.

V is TRBV20-1 and J is TRBJ1-1; D ambiguous. V lost 0 bases and J 0 bases, leaving 5 bases between the germline ends. The CDR3 extends over 13 amino acids. Germline V lookup: CDR1 DFQATT, CDR2 SNEGSKA (reference sequence). The CDR3 DNA sequence: TGCAGTGCTAGAGATCTGTTGAACACTGAAGCTTTCTTT. Protein: CSARDLLNTEAFF.

This chain connects TRBV6-1 to TRBJ2-1; TRBD2 matches 7 bases. V dropped 5 bases and J dropped 3; count of bases not matched to a gene: 7. The V gene's germline CDR1 is MNHNS and CDR2 SASEGT. The CDR3 runs to 15 residues. The CDR3 protein is CASSTGTTSYNEQFF. CDR3 nucleotide sequence: TGTGCCAGCAGTACCGGGACTACCAGCTACAATGAGCAGTTCTTC.

This sequence joins TRBV6-4 and TRBJ1-3; D call uncertain. The CDR3 loop spans 15 amino acids. V gave up 6 bases and J gave up 2 bases, with 14 bases separating them. CDR1 and CDR2 (germline): MRHNA, SNTAGT. CDR3 sequence reads: CASRAGPGPGNTIYF. The CDR3 DNA is TGTGCCAGCAGAGCCGGTCCGGGCCCTGGAAACACCATATATTTT.

The table lists this clonotype with a few counts. The V and J genes are TRBV6-2 or TRBV6-3 and TRBJ1-1; D is undetermined. Germline V gives CDR1 MNHEY, CDR2 SVGEGT. This CDR3 region has 13 residues. V shed 7 bases and J shed 4 bases, with 13 bases lying between them. CDR3 sequence: CASIVRYGTEAFF. CDR3 sequence (DNA): TGTGCCAGCATCGTCAGGTACGGCACTGAAGCTTTCTTT.

The V call is TRBV21-1, the J call TRBJ2-5; TRBD2, as called in the table, went unchecked against the DNA. TRBV21-1 is an annotated pseudogene. The CDR3 has 18 residues. In nucleotides, the CDR3 is TGTGCCAGCAGCATCCCTAGGAACGGCGGGAGGGATCAAGAGACCCAGTACTTC. Its translation is CASSIPRNGGRDQETQYF.

The count of this clonotype is one. This chain joins TRBV5-1 and TRBJ2-2; D unresolved. V was trimmed by 1 base and J by 4 bases, leaving 14 bases between them. The CDR3 covers 16 residues. Germline CDR1 and CDR2: SGHRS and YFSETQ. The CDR3 DNA sequence: TGCGCCAGCAGCTTGAGCGCTAACGGCGTCACCGGGGAGCTGTTTTTT. Protein product: CASSLSANGVTGELFF.

This clonotype was recorded a few times. This chain joins TRBV27 and TRBJ2-3; D is unclear. Germline values: CDR1 MNHEY, CDR2 SMNVEV (reference sequence). With 2 bases removed from V and 0 bases from J, the gap between germline ends came to 12 bases. The CDR3 extends over 16 amino acids. In DNA, the CDR3 is TGTGCCAGCAGTTTAGGTTTAGGCCGAAGCACAGATACGCAGTATTTT. Translating it yields CASSLGLGRSTDTQYF.

This sequence joins TRBV7-8 and TRBJ2-3, with 13 bases fitting TRBD2. The CDR3 consists of 16 residues. Germline CDR1 reads SGHVS; CDR2 reads FQNEAQ. V lost 5 bases, J lost 3 bases, and 5 bases stayed unmatched. The CDR3 sequence: CASSGRTSGRTDTQYF. The CDR3 DNA reads as TGTGCCAGCAGCGGACGGACTAGCGGGAGAACAGATACGCAGTATTTT.

This chain links TRBV19 with TRBJ1-2; 9 bases agree with TRBD1. The length of the CDR3 is 16 residues. Germline V CDR1 and CDR2: LNHDA, SQIVND (reference sequence). J lost 1 base, V lost 3 bases, and 6 bases had no gene match. The CDR3 loop reads CASSIHRDRVNYGYTF. CDR3 bases: TGTGCCAGTAGTATCCACCGGGACAGGGTTAACTATGGCTACACCTTC.

This clonotype turned up a few times. The CDR3 bases are TGTGCCAGCGGAGATTATACAGATACGCAGTATTTT. Its translation is CASGDYTDTQYF. This sequence joins TRBV7-2 and TRBJ2-3; D not resolved. The germline CDR1 and CDR2 sequences are SGHTA and FQGNSA. V gave up 8 bases and J gave up 3 bases, with 9 bases separating them. The CDR3 runs 12 residues.

This chain connects TRBV11-2 to TRBJ2-7; possible D gene TRBD1, 6 bases. Germline CDR1 is SGHAT and CDR2 is FQNNGV. The CDR3 covers 16 residues. Trimming removed 1 base at V and 2 bases at J, with 15 bases between. The CDR3 region is CASSLARGQFPYEQYF. CDR3 DNA: TGTGCCAGCAGCTTAGCCAGAGGACAGTTTCCCTACGAGCAGTACTTC.

This rearrangement joins TRBV28 to TRBJ2-7; maybe TRBD1 (6 bases). The germline CDR1 and CDR2 sequences are MDHEN and SYDVKM. There are 14 residues in the CDR3. Between the trimmed V and J ends, which lost 4 bases and 2 bases, there was a span of 12 bases. This CDR3 is CASSSSRGTYEQYF. The CDR3, as DNA: TGTGCCAGCAGTTCCAGTAGGGGGACCTACGAGCAGTACTTC.

J is TRBJ1-2 and V is TRBV6-5; tentative D call: TRBD1 (5 bases). Trimming cost V 2 bases and J 4 bases, with 8 bases left between them. CDR3 length: 13 amino acids. CDR1 MNHEY and CDR2 SVGAGI come from the germline V gene. The CDR3 DNA sequence: TGTGCCAGCAGTTACAGGGGAGTCTATGGCTACACCTTC. Its protein product is CASSYRGVYGYTF.

The chain has TRBV25-1 and TRBJ2-4, with D unclear. Trimming left V 2 bases short and J 7 bases short, with 6 bases between. Germline V gene lookup returns CDR1 MGHDK and CDR2 SYGVNS. This CDR3 comprises 12 residues. The CDR3 loop reads CASSEGRNIQYF. CDR3 in DNA: TGTGCCAGCAGTGAAGGGCGGAACATTCAGTACTTC.

This clonotype was found a few times. The CDR3 reads CATSIAGDRGLHEQYF. For the CDR3, the DNA is TGTGCCACCAGCATCGCGGGGGACAGGGGGCTCCACGAGCAGTACTTC. The chain couples TRBV15 to TRBJ2-7, with 12 positions matching TRBD1. V dropped 4 bases and J dropped 5; count of bases not matched to a gene: 9. This CDR3 contains 16 residues. The germline V gene has CDR1 LNHNV and CDR2 YYDKDF (reference sequence).

This clonotype was counted at least ten times. The gene calls are TRBV27 and TRBJ2-3; 9 bases map to TRBD2. V was pared by 2 bases and J by 0 bases, with 3 bases of the junction left unmatched. Germline V gives CDR1 MNHEY, CDR2 SMNVEV (reference sequence). The CDR3 runs to 16 residues. CDR3 sequence: CASSLAGGFSTDTQYF. DNA for the CDR3: TGTGCCAGCAGTTTAGCGGGGGGGTTTAGCACAGATACGCAGTATTTT.